This paragraph reports one TCR beta chain. This clonotype occurred a few times. The antigen it recognizes is unknown. Qualities for individual bases were not recorded, and no much larger clone is one base off. These data originate in a study of HIV-infected patients and healthy controls (dated by TCRdb to the mid-2010s). Trimming costs V 4 bases and J 8 bases, and their ends lie 11 bases apart. CDR1 and CDR2 are drawn from the germline V gene (reference sequence): LNHDA, SQIVND. From cysteine to phenylalanine, the CDR3 is 13 amino acids long. The only DNA kept is the CDR3, 39 bases in frame from the first base. Library construction relied on 5' RACE. Sequencing was performed on an Illumina MiSeq. The public reads were reprocessed in TCRdb via fastp at Q25 and MiXCR, keeping in-frame beta chains. Records with the same CDR3 protein are collapsed into one entry carrying the most frequent genes and DNA. The sample table records about 67,000 distinct CDR3 sequences; roughly a sixth of these occur just once. The biggest ten clones account for approximately 5% of the sample.

The sequenced material came from CD4+ T cells from blood. The V and J segments used are TRBV19 and TRBJ2-2, with an unclear D gene assignment. This TCR was sampled from a human donor in good health. The CDR3 sequence is CASSKTPGGELFF. The nucleotides are TGTGCCAGTAGTAAGACCCCCGGGGGGGAGCTGTTTTTT.